The 13 T cell receptor beta chains below all came from one sample that was sequenced in a study of blood T cells in healthy people across ages. The use of a sample-barcoded 5' primer and a J-beta primer mix characterized a second PCR of about 6 to 11 cycles. Via MiXCR, TCRdb re-called the 5' RACE reads, giving one row per CDR3 protein. The sample comprises nearly 800,000 distinct CDR3 sequences, 20% to 25% of which are singletons, and more than 3% rests with the top ten. This same sample was also part of a study on T cells of mothers and their children.

The source material was blood. The receptors stem from a boy between 10 and 17 years old in good health.

This clonotype was detected a few times. The chain couples TRBV15 to TRBJ1-2, with D tentatively TRBD1 (5 bases). Germline V gene sequence: CDR1 LNHNV, CDR2 YYDKDF (reference sequence). CDR3 size: 15 residues. V shed 0 bases and J shed 5 bases, with 13 bases lying between them. CDR3 sequence: CATSRDLDRFYGYTF. The CDR3 DNA follows: TGTGCCACCAGCAGAGATCTTGACAGATTTTATGGCTACACCTTC.

The chain recombines TRBV6-5 with TRBJ1-4; 8 nucleotides line up with TRBD1. The CDR3 covers 18 residues. Germline-derived CDR1 and CDR2 are MNHEY and SVGAGI. V was clipped by 2 bases and J by 8 bases; unmatched bases: 16. The CDR3 coding sequence is TGTGCCAGCAGTTACGGGTGGGCAGGGGGCGCGGAAGGGGAAAAACTGTTTTTT. This codes for CASSYGWAGGAEGEKLFF.

V is TRBV9 and J is TRBJ2-1, with D possibly matching TRBD1 (6 bases). The CDR3 loop spans 16 amino acids. Germline values: CDR1 SGDLS, CDR2 YYNGEE. The germline V and J ends were trimmed by 1 base and 5 bases, with 16 bases remaining between them. The CDR3: CASSVLGALTNNEQFF. In nucleotides, the CDR3 is TGTGCCAGCAGCGTACTGGGGGCGCTCACTAACAATGAGCAGTTCTTC.

The J gene is TRBJ2-5, the V gene TRBV5-1, with a weak D call TRBD1 (7 bases). The germline V gene has CDR1 SGHRS and CDR2 YFSETQ. The V end was cut by 4 bases, the J end by 2 bases, with 12 bases between. The CDR3 extends over 14 amino acids. CDR3 DNA sequence: TGCGCCAGCAGCCGCGCGGGACAGCAAGAGACCCAGTACTTC. It yields the protein CASSRAGQQETQYF.

The table lists this clonotype with a few counts. CDR3 sequence reads: CASRESGGETQYF. The CDR3 DNA sequence: TGTGCCAGCAGGGAGTCGGGGGGAGAGACCCAGTACTTC. The chain couples TRBV7-3 to TRBJ2-5; 7 bases are shared with TRBD2. The germline gives CDR1 SGHTA, CDR2 FQGTGA. The length of the CDR3 is 13 residues. J was trimmed by 4 bases and V by 6 bases; bases with no gene match: 5.

Details on this clonotype: This may come from a read error, since a much larger clone is one base off. The chain has TRBV2 and TRBJ2-3; D is possibly TRBD2 (5 bases). The CDR3 has 14 residues. Germline loops: CDR1 SNHLY, CDR2 FYNNEI. V was shortened by 3 bases and J by 0 bases, with 7 bases between the two germline ends. The CDR3 protein is CASSDRTSTDTQYF. CDR3 coding DNA: TGTGCCAGCAGTGACCGGACTAGCACAGATACGCAGTATTTT.

V is TRBV7-9 and J is TRBJ2-3; D remains unclear. This CDR3 is built from 13 residues. CDR1 is SEHNR and CDR2 is FQNEAQ in the germline V gene (reference sequence). Trimming left V 0 bases short and J 4 bases short, with 5 bases between. The CDR3, as DNA: TGTGCCAGCAGCTTAGCGCCGTCAGATACGCAGTATTTT. It specifies CASSLAPSDTQYF.

This clonotype showed up just a few times. The CDR3 sequence is CASSYSSGRATGELFF. CDR3 nucleotide sequence: TGTGCCAGCAGTTACTCGAGCGGGAGGGCCACCGGGGAGCTGTTTTTT. This rearrangement joins TRBV6-5 to TRBJ2-2, with TRBD2 identical over 10 bases. Germline CDR1 and CDR2: MNHEY and SVGAGI. The CDR3 covers 16 residues. V lost 0 bases, J lost 4 bases, and 2 bases stayed unmatched.

The chain joins TRBV18 to TRBJ2-5; D unresolved. Germline CDR1 and CDR2: KGHSH and LQKENI. V shed 2 bases and J shed 1 base, with 11 bases lying between them. The CDR3 sequence is 15 residues long. CDR3 in DNA: TGTGCCAGCTCACCATACGACGGTGGCCAAGAGACCCAGTACTTC. Its protein product is CASSPYDGGQETQYF. Drawing the rest from reference TRBV18 and TRBJ2-5, the complete variable domain is NAGVMQNPRHLVRRRGQEARLRCSPMKGHSHVYWYRQLPEEGLKFMVYLQKENIIDESGMPKERFSAEFPKEGPSILRIQQVVRGDSAAYFCASSPYDGGQETQYFGPGTRLLVL.

A few counts support this clonotype. This rearrangement joins TRBV28 to TRBJ2-2, with 8 nucleotides matching TRBD2. The CDR3 is 15 amino acids. CDR1 MDHEN and CDR2 SYDVKM come from the germline V gene. V lost 6 bases to trimming and J lost 4 bases; unmatched junction nucleotides: 7. The CDR3 region has the DNA TGTGCCAGCAGATTGGGACTAGTGGTCACCGGGGAGCTGTTTTTT. Its protein is CASRLGLVVTGELFF.

The chain uses TRBV4-3 and TRBJ2-1; 8 positions match TRBD1. Trimming took 0 bases from V and 10 from J; bases not matched to a gene: 11. Germline lookup yields CDR1 LGHNA and CDR2 YSLEER. The CDR3 runs to 16 residues. The CDR3 bases are TGCGCCAGCAGCCAAGATTCAACAGGGGGATTAATGGAGCAGTTCTTC. It encodes CASSQDSTGGLMEQFF.

This clonotype turned up a few times. The chain recombines TRBV29-1 with TRBJ2-5, with TRBD2 as a possible D gene (6 bases). Trimming pared 0 bases from V and 5 bases from J, leaving 19 bases between. The CDR3 contains 16 residues. The germline V gene encodes CDR1 SQVTM and CDR2 ANQGSEA. CDR3 DNA sequence: TGCAGCGTTGAAGATCTTGGTCTACTAGGAGGGGAGACCCAGTACTTC. Translating gives CSVEDLGLLGGETQYF. Using reference TRBV29-1 and TRBJ2-5 for the parts outside the CDR3, the full variable domain is SAVISQKPSRDICQRGTSLTIQCQVDSQVTMMFWYRQQPGQSLTLIATANQGSEATYESGFVIDKFPISRPNLTFSTLTVSNMSPEDSSIYLCSVEDLGLLGGETQYFGPGTRLLVL.

The CDR3 loop is CASSGDDGYTF. As DNA, the CDR3 is TGTGCCAGCAGCGGGGACGATGGCTACACCTTC. V gene TRBV12-3 or TRBV12-4 combines with J gene TRBJ1-2; TRBD1 is a possible D gene (5 bases). This CDR3 is 11 amino acids long. Trimming removed 6 bases at V and 6 bases at J, with 8 bases between.